A single sample gave rise to the 22 T cell receptor beta chains below, sequenced in a study of chemoradiotherapy in HPV16-positive cancers. TCRdb's table, derived via immunoSEQ multiplex PCR, lists solely in-frame clones and lacks some. Altogether 11,000 or so clones are present, around 80% being singletons, with the ten largest covering approximately 2.2%. This specimen was acquired from a patient who underwent chemoradiotherapy. All receptors come from a human donor with HPV-associated anogenital cancer.

The V and J genes are TRBV7-7 and TRBJ1-1; D may be TRBD1 (5 bases). CDR1 and CDR2 from the germline V gene are SSHAT and FNYEAQ (reference sequence). CDR3 length: 13 residues. The CDR3 DNA is TGTGCTAGCTCAAAGACAGTGAACACTGAAGCTTTCTTT. Translated, it gives CASSKTVNTEAFF.

This clone was seen more than once but under ten times. This chain uses TRBV19 with TRBJ1-1; D is uncertain. Looked up from germline, CDR1 is LNHDA and CDR2 is SQIVND (reference sequence). The CDR3 spans 15 residues. V dropped 5 bases and J dropped 0 bases, with 13 bases sitting between them. CDR3 protein: CASSLIPDMNTEAFF. The CDR3 DNA reads TGTGCCAGTAGTCTCATACCAGACATGAACACTGAAGCTTTCTTT. Using reference TRBV19 and TRBJ1-1 for the parts outside the CDR3, the full variable domain is DGGITQSPKYLFRKEGQNVTLSCEQNLNHDAMYWYRQDPGQGLRLIYYSQIVNDFQKGDIAEGYSVSREKKESFPLTVTSAQKNPTAFYLCASSLIPDMNTEAFFGQGTRLTVV.

This chain connects TRBV7-3 to TRBJ2-7; the match to TRBD1 covers 7 bases. Germline V gene lookup returns CDR1 SGHTA and CDR2 FQGTGA. This CDR3 has 14 amino acids. V was clipped by 5 bases and J by 5 bases; unmatched bases: 9. The CDR3 nucleotides read TGTGCCAGCAGCAAGGGGATCGGACAGGACGAGCAGTACTTC. Residues: CASSKGIGQDEQYF.

This clone was seen more than once but under ten times. V is TRBV9 and J is TRBJ1-6; D uncertain. Germline values: CDR1 SGDLS, CDR2 YYNGEE. This CDR3 region has 12 residues. Trimming removed 0 bases from V and 10 bases from J, with 5 bases in between. CDR3 residues: CASSVEGSPLHF. CDR3 bases: TGTGCCAGCAGCGTAGAAGGGTCACCCCTCCACTTT.

The rearrangement joins TRBV5-6 to TRBJ1-6; D might be TRBD1 (6 bases). V was shortened by 4 bases and J by 8 bases, with 22 bases between the two germline ends. The CDR3 totals 17 residues. Germline assignment: CDR1 SGHDT and CDR2 YYEEEE. The CDR3 sequence is CASSPYRQRGDHSPLHF. CDR3 DNA sequence: TGTGCCAGCAGCCCCTACAGACAGAGGGGGGATCATTCACCCCTCCACTTT.

This chain joins TRBV6-5 and TRBJ1-3, with D hard to call. The CDR3 is 16 residues long. Germline V lookup: CDR1 MNHEY, CDR2 SVGAGI. The V end was cut by 2 bases, the J end by 4 bases, with 15 bases between. The chain's CDR3 is CASSYRAFESGNTIYF. The CDR3 DNA is TGTGCCAGCAGTTACCGGGCGTTCGAATCGGGAAACACCATATATTTT.

The gene calls are TRBV5-1 and TRBJ2-7; D not certain. V was trimmed by 0 bases and J by 2 bases, leaving 6 bases between them. There are 13 residues in the CDR3. CDR1 SGHRS and CDR2 YFSETQ come from the germline V gene. The CDR3 loop is CASSLDGTYEQYF. For the CDR3, the DNA is TGCGCCAGCAGCTTGGACGGTACCTACGAGCAGTACTTC.

This sequence joins TRBV5-1 and TRBJ1-1; a possible D gene is TRBD1 (5 bases). Germline CDR1 SGHRS, CDR2 YFSETQ. This CDR3 has 14 amino acids. Trimming took off 0 bases at V and 4 bases at J, with 10 bases between the two ends. Written as DNA, the CDR3 is TGCGCCAGCAGCTTGGATAGGGGTGGCACTGAAGCTTTCTTT. Translated, it gives CASSLDRGGTEAFF. The full variable domain, with the rest looked up from reference TRBV5-1 and TRBJ1-1, is KAGVTQTPRYLIKTRGQQVTLSCSPISGHRSVSWYQQTPGQGLQFLFEYFSETQRNKGNFPGRFSGRQFSNSRSEMNVSTLELGDSALYLCASSLDRGGTEAFFGQGTRLTVV.

This clone was picked up one time. The chain has TRBV27 and TRBJ1-5; 10 nucleotides agree with TRBD1. The CDR3 spans 18 residues. Germline values: CDR1 MNHEY, CDR2 SMNVEV (reference sequence). The V gene end was trimmed by 2 bases and the J gene end by 0 bases; junction bases not matched to a gene: 7. The CDR3 nucleotides are TGTGCCAGCAGTTTAGGGGGGACAGGGGTATTTAGCAATCAGCCCCAGCATTTT. Encoded protein: CASSLGGTGVFSNQPQHF.

The chain has TRBV29-1 and TRBJ2-5, with a weak D call TRBD2 (6 bases). Deletions cut 2 bases from V and 1 base from J, with 20 bases between. CDR1 SQVTM and CDR2 ANQGSEA come from the germline V gene. The CDR3 length is 17 residues. The CDR3 DNA reads TGCAGCGTTGAAAAGGGGTCGGAGGGTTACTTCCAAGAGACCCAGTACTTC. Residues: CSVEKGSEGYFQETQYF.

This chain connects TRBV5-8 to TRBJ2-7, with D possibly matching TRBD1 (5 bases). Deletions cut 5 bases from V and 0 bases from J, with 12 bases between. Germline loops: CDR1 SGHTS, CDR2 YDEGEE. The CDR3 has 14 residues. The CDR3, as DNA: TGTGCCAGCAGGAGTAGAAGGGGCTCCTACGAGCAGTACTTC. Translating gives CASRSRRGSYEQYF. The whole variable domain, filled in from reference TRBV5-8 and TRBJ2-7, reads EAGVTQSPTHLIKTRGQQATLRCSPISGHTSVYWYQQALGLGLQFLLWYDEGEERNRGNFPPRFSGRQFPNYSSELNVNALELEDSALYLCASRSRRGSYEQYFGPGTRLTVT.

V is TRBV27 and J is TRBJ1-6; 11 positions match TRBD1. The germline CDR1 and CDR2 sequences are MNHEY and SMNVEV (reference sequence). J lost 9 bases, V lost 2 bases, and 0 bases had no gene match. The CDR3 has 14 residues. The CDR3 protein is CASSLGTGGSPLHF. The CDR3 nucleotides are TGTGCCAGCAGTTTAGGGACAGGGGGTTCACCCCTCCACTTT.

This rearrangement joins TRBV21-1 to TRBJ2-7; the listed D gene, TRBD1, was not tested against the DNA. TRBV21-1 is labeled a pseudogene. This CDR3 has 15 residues. CDR3 nucleotide sequence: TGTGCCAGCAGCATAGGGGACAGGGGGCCCCACGAGCAGTACTTC. It translates to CASSIGDRGPHEQYF.

The V call is TRBV27, the J call TRBJ1-1; the D is unclear. The ends were cut back, 2 bases at V and 3 bases at J, with 7 bases in the middle. Germline CDR1 reads MNHEY; CDR2 reads SMNVEV (reference sequence). CDR3 length equals 13 residues. DNA of the CDR3: TGTGCCAGCAGTTTAGCGGGAGACACTGAAGCTTTCTTT. Amino acid sequence: CASSLAGDTEAFF.

This clone was seen a few times. V usage is TRBV7-8 and J usage is TRBJ1-5; tentative D call: TRBD1 (5 bases). CDR3 length: 16 residues. V was clipped by 2 bases and J by 0 bases, with 11 bases between them. Looked up from germline, CDR1 is SGHVS and CDR2 is FQNEAQ. The CDR3 DNA reads as TGTGCCAGCAGCTTACTGCGGACACTTAGCAATCAGCCCCAGCATTTT. Translation: CASSLLRTLSNQPQHF.

This clone was seen just once. The chain recombines TRBV2 with TRBJ2-2; D gene unclear. The CDR3 runs 14 residues. The V end lost 6 bases, the J end lost 2 bases, and 10 bases lay between the germline ends. Looked up from germline, CDR1 is SNHLY and CDR2 is FYNNEI. CDR3 in DNA: TGTGCCAGCAGACCGGATACTAACACCGGGGAGCTGTTTTTT. Amino acids: CASRPDTNTGELFF.

The chain has TRBV19 and TRBJ2-2, with D hard to call. This CDR3 region has 12 residues. CDR1 is LNHDA, CDR2 SQIVND, per germline (reference sequence). V lost 3 bases, J lost 6 bases, and 5 bases lay in between. The CDR3 DNA reads TGTGCCAGTAGTATCTGGGCCGGGGAGCTGTTTTTT. This gives the protein CASSIWAGELFF.

The chain recombines TRBV7-9 with TRBJ2-3; no clear D gene. There are 12 residues in the CDR3. The germline gives CDR1 SEHNR, CDR2 FQNEAQ (reference sequence). Trimming removed 5 bases from V and 6 bases from J, with 9 bases in between. CDR3 coding DNA: TGTGCCAGCAGCAGGCTCGGGGATACGCAGTATTTT. Protein sequence: CASSRLGDTQYF.

The chain links TRBV15 to TRBJ2-7; D unclear. Germline V gene lookup returns CDR1 LNHNV and CDR2 YYDKDF (reference sequence). CDR3 length: 17 amino acids. Trimming removed 0 bases at V and 0 bases at J, with 15 bases between. The CDR3 here is CATSREDIYLSSYEQYF. DNA for the CDR3: TGTGCCACCAGCAGAGAGGATATCTACTTGAGCTCCTACGAGCAGTACTTC. The complete variable domain, with remaining parts taken from reference TRBV15 and TRBJ2-7, reads DAMVIQNPRYQVTQFGKPVTLSCSQTLNHNVMYWYQQKSSQAPKLLFHYYDKDFNNEADTPDNFQSRRPNTSFCFLDIRSPGLGDTAMYLCATSREDIYLSSYEQYFGPGTRLTVT.

The V and J genes are TRBV7-6 and TRBJ2-6; the D call may be TRBD1 or TRBD2 (5 bases each). The CDR3 runs 15 residues. Germline CDR1 reads SGHVS; CDR2 reads FNYEAQ. Trimming took 5 bases from V and 2 from J, leaving 10 bases between them. CDR3 coding DNA: TGTGCCAGCAGCGCCCGGGGCGCTGGGGCCAACGTCCTGACTTTC. Protein sequence: CASSARGAGANVLTF. Filled out from reference TRBV7-6 and TRBJ2-6, the complete variable domain reads GAGVSQSPRYKVTKRGQDVALRCDPISGHVSLYWYRQALGQGPEFLTYFNYEAQQDKSGLPNDRFSAERPEGSISTLTIQRTEQRDSAMYRCASSARGAGANVLTFGAGSRLTVL.

J is TRBJ2-7 and V is TRBV27, with TRBD2 as a possible D gene (6 bases). Germline CDR1 reads MNHEY; CDR2 reads SMNVEV (reference sequence). This CDR3 region has 12 residues. With 0 bases removed from V and 6 bases from J, the gap between germline ends came to 6 bases. CDR3 DNA: TGTGCCAGCAGTTTATCGGGGGGCGAGCAGTACTTC. As protein: CASSLSGGEQYF.

This chain links TRBV7-2 with TRBJ2-5; TRBD2 aligns across 9 bases. V was pared by 3 bases and J by 14 bases, with 16 bases of the junction left unmatched. The CDR3 sequence is 15 residues long. Per the germline V gene, CDR1 is SGHTA and CDR2 is FQGNSA. The CDR3 DNA sequence: TGTGCCAGCAGCTTCTTAAGCGGGGGGCGGGGAGACCCCTACTTC. It is translated as CASSFLSGGRGDPYF.